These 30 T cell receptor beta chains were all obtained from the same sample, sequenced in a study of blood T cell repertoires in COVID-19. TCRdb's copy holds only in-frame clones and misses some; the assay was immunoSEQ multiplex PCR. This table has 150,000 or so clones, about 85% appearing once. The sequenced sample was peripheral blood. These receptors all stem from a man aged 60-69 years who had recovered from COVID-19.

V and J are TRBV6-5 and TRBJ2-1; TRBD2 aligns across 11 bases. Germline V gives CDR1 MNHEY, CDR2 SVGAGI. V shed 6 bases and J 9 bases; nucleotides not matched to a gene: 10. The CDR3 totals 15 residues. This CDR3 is CASSRLAGRSGEQFF. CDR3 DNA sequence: TGTGCCAGCAGCCGACTAGCGGGGAGATCGGGTGAGCAGTTCTTC.

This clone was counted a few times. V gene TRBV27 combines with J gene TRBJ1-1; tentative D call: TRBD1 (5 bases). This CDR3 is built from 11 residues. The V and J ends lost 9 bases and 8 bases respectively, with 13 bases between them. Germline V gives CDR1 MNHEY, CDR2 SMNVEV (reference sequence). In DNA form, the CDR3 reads TGTGCCAGTTACTTTGGGGGGGAAGCTTTCTTT. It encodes CASYFGGEAFF.

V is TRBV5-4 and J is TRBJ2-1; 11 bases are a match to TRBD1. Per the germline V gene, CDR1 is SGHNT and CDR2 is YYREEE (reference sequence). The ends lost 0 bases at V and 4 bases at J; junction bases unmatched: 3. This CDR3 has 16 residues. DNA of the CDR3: TGTGCCAGCAGCTTGGGCGGGACAGGGGGATACAATGAGCAGTTCTTC. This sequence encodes CASSLGGTGGYNEQFF.

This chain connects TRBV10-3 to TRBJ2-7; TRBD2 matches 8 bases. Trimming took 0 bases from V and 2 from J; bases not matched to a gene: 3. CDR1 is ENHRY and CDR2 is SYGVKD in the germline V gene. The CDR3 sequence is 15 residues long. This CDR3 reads CAISESSGGTYEQYF. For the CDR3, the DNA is TGTGCCATCAGTGAGTCAAGCGGGGGTACCTACGAGCAGTACTTC.

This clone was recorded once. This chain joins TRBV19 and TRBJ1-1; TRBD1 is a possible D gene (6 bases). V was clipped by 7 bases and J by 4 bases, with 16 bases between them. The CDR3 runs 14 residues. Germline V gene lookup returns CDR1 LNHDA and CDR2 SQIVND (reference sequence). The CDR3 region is CASTPTGFGTEAFF. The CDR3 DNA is TGTGCCAGTACCCCTACAGGGTTCGGCACTGAAGCTTTCTTT. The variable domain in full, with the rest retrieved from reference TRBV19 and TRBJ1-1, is DGGITQSPKYLFRKEGQNVTLSCEQNLNHDAMYWYRQDPGQGLRLIYYSQIVNDFQKGDIAEGYSVSREKKESFPLTVTSAQKNPTAFYLCASTPTGFGTEAFFGQGTRLTVV.

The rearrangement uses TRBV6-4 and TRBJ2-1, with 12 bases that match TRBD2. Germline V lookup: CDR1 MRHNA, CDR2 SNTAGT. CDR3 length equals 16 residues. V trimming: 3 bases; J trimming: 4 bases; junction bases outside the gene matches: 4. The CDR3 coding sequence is TGTGCCAGCAGTGAGACTAGCGGGGGAGATTACAATGAGCAGTTCTTC. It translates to CASSETSGGDYNEQFF.

The CDR3 protein is CASRQGGTEAFF. CDR3 nucleotide sequence: TGTGCCAGCAGGCAGGGAGGGACTGAAGCTTTCTTT. The chain links TRBV2 to TRBJ1-1; D is perhaps TRBD1 (5 bases). There are 12 residues in the CDR3. Germline V gene sequence: CDR1 SNHLY, CDR2 FYNNEI. Between the trimmed V and J ends, which lost 6 bases and 5 bases, there was a span of 10 bases.

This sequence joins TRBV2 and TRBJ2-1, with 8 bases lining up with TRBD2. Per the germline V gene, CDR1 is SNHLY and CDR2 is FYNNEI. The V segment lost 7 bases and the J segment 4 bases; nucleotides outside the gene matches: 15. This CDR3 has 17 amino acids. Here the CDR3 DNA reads TGTGCCAGCACCTGGAGTCCCGGACTAGCTAGTTACAATGAGCAGTTCTTC. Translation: CASTWSPGLASYNEQFF. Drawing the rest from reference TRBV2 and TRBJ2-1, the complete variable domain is EPEVTQTPSHQVTQMGQEVILRCVPISNHLYFYWYRQILGQKVEFLVSFYNNEISEKSEIFDDQFSVERPDGSNFTLKIRSTKLEDSAMYFCASTWSPGLASYNEQFFGPGTRLTVL.

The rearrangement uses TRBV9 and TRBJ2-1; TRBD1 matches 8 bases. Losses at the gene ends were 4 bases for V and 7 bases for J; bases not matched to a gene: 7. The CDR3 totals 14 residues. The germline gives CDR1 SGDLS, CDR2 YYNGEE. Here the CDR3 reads CASSPETGGNEQFF. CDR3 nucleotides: TGTGCCAGCAGCCCAGAAACAGGGGGGAATGAGCAGTTCTTC.

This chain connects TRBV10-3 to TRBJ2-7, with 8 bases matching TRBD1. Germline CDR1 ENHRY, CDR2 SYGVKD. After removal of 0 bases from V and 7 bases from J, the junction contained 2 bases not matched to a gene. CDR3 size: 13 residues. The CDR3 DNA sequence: TGTGCCATCAGTGAGTCCGGGACAGGAGAGCAGTACTTC. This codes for CAISESGTGEQYF.

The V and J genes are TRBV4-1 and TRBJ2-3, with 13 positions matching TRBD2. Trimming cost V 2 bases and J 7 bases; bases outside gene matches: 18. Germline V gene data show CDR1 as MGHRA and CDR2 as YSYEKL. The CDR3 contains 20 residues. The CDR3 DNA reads TGCGCCAGCAGCCAACCCCGAGGACTAGCGGGGGCCATCCGGAGGTATACGCAGTATTTT. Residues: CASSQPRGLAGAIRRYTQYF.

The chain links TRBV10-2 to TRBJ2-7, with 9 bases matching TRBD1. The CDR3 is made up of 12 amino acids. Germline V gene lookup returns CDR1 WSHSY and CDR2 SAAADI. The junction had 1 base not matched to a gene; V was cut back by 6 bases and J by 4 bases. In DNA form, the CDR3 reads TGCGCCAGCAGGGGACAGGGTTACGAGCAGTACTTC. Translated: CASRGQGYEQYF.

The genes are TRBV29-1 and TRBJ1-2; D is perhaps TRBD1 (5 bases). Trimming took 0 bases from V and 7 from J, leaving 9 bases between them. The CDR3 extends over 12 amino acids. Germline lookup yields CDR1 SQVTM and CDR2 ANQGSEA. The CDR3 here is CSVEDGGTGYTF. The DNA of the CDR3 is TGCAGCGTTGAAGATGGCGGGACTGGCTACACCTTC. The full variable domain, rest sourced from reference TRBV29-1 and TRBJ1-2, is SAVISQKPSRDICQRGTSLTIQCQVDSQVTMMFWYRQQPGQSLTLIATANQGSEATYESGFVIDKFPISRPNLTFSTLTVSNMSPEDSSIYLCSVEDGGTGYTFGSGTRLTVV.

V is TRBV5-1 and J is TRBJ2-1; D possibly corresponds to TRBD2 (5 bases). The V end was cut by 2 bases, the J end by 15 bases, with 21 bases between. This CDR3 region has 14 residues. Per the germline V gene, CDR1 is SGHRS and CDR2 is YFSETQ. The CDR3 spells CASSLRAENRSPFF. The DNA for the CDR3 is TGCGCCAGCAGCTTAAGAGCGGAGAATCGGAGCCCGTTCTTC.

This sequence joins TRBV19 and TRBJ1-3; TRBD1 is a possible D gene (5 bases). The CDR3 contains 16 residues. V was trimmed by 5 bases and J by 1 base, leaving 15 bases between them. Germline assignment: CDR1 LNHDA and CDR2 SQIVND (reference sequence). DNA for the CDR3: TGTGCCAGTAGTCAGCCGTGGGGGGTTTCTGGAAACACCATATATTTT. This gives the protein CASSQPWGVSGNTIYF.

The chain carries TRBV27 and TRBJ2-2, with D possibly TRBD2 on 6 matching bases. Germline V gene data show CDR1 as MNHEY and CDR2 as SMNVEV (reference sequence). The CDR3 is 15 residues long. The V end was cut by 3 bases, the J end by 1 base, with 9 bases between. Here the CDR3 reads CASSLGGWNTGELFF. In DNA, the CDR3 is TGTGCCAGCAGTTTGGGGGGTTGGAACACCGGGGAGCTGTTTTTT.

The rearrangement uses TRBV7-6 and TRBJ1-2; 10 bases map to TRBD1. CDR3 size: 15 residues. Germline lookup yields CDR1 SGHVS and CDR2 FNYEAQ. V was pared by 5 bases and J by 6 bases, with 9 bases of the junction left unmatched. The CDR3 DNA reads TGTGCCAGCAGCCTACGACAGGGGGCTGTCCATGGCTACACCTTC. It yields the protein CASSLRQGAVHGYTF.

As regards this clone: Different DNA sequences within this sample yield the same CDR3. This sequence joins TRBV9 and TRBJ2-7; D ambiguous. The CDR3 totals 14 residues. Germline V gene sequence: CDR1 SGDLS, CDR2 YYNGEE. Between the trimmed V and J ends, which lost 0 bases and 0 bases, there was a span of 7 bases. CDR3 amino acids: CASSVVPSSYEQYF. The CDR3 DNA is TGTGCCAGCAGCGTAGTCCCCTCCTCCTACGAGCAGTACTTC.

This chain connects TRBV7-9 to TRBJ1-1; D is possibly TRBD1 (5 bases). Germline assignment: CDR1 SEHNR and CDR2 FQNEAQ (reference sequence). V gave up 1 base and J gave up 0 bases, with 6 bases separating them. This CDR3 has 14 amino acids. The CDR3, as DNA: TGTGCCAGCAGCTTAGGACAGATGAACACTGAAGCTTTCTTT. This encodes CASSLGQMNTEAFF.

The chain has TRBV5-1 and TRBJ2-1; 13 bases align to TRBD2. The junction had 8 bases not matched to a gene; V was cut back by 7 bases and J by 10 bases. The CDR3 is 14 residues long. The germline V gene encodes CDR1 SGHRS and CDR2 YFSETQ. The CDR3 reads CASGKLAGGPEQFF. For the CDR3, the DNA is TGCGCCAGCGGAAAACTAGCGGGGGGGCCCGAGCAGTTCTTC.

In nucleotides, the CDR3 is TGTGCCATCAGGGACAGCTCCTACGAGCAGTACTTC. This gives the protein CAIRDSSYEQYF. The chain uses TRBV10-3 and TRBJ2-7; possible D gene TRBD1, 6 bases. V was cut by 6 bases and J by 0 bases, with 6 bases left in between. Germline loops: CDR1 ENHRY, CDR2 SYGVKD. This CDR3 is built from 12 residues.

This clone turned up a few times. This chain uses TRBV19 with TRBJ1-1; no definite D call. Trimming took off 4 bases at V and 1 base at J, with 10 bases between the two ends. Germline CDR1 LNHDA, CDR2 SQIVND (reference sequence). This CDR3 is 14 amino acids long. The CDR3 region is CASSTHTENTEAFF. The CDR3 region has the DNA TGTGCCAGTAGTACCCATACAGAGAACACTGAAGCTTTCTTT.

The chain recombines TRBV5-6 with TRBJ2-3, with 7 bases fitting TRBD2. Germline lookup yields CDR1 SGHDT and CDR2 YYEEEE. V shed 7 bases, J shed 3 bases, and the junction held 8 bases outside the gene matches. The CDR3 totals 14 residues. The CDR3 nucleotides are TGTGCCAGCCGAGAGCGGGGTATGACAGATACGCAGTATTTT. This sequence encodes CASRERGMTDTQYF.

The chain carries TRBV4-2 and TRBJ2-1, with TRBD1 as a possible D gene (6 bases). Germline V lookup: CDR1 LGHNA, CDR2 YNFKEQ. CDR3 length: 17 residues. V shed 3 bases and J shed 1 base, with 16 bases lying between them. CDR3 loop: CASSQFTGSQSYNEQFF. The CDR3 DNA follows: TGTGCCAGCAGCCAGTTCACAGGGAGTCAGTCCTACAATGAGCAGTTCTTC.

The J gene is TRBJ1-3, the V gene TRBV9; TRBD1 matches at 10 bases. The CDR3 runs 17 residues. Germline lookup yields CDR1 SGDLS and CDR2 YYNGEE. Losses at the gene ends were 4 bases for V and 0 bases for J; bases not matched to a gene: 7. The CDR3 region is CASSPRQGALSGNTIYF. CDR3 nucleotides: TGTGCCAGCAGCCCCCGACAGGGGGCCCTCTCTGGAAACACCATATATTTT.

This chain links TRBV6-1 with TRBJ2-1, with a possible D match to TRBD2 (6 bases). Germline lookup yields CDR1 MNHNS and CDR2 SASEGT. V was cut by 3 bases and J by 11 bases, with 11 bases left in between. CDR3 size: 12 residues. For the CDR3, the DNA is TGTGCCAGCAGTGACACGCGGGGTAAGCAGTTCTTC. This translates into CASSDTRGKQFF.

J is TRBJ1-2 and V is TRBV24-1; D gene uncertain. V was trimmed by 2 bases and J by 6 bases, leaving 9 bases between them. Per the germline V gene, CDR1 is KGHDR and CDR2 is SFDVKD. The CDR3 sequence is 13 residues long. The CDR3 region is CATSDSNLHGYTF. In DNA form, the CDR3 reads TGTGCCACCAGTGATTCTAACCTCCATGGCTACACCTTC.

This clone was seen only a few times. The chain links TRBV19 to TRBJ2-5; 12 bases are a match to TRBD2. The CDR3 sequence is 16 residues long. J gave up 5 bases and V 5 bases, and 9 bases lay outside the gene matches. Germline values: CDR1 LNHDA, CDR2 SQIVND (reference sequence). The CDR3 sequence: CASSSTLAGGTETQYF. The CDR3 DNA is TGTGCCAGTAGTTCCACCCTAGCGGGGGGGACGGAGACCCAGTACTTC.

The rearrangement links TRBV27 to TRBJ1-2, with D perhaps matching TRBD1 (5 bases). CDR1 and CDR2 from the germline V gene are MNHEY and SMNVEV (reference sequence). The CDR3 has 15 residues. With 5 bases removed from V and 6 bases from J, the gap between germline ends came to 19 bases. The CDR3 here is CASSRALAGGDGYTF. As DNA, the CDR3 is TGTGCCAGCAGTCGAGCCTTGGCCGGGGGGGATGGCTACACCTTC.

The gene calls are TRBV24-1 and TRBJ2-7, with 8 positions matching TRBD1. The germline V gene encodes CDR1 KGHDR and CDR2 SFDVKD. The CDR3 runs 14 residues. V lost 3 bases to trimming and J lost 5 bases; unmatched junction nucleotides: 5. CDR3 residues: CATSDAGGPHEQYF. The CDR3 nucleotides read TGTGCCACCAGTGATGCAGGGGGCCCCCACGAGCAGTACTTC.